This T cell receptor beta chain was captured by sequencing in a study of T cells after yellow fever vaccination (dated by TCRdb to between 2018 and 2021). With respect to the entire study: The SMART-Seq v4 Ultra Low Input RNA kit was used to prepare libraries from fractions with low cell numbers. To track T-cell clones before and after primary and booster YFV17D yellow fever vaccination, bulk TCR alpha and beta repertoires were sequenced longitudinally. The cohort comprised two healthy male donors, one aged 18 to 30 and one aged 30 to 39 years. Blood was drawn at multiple timepoints before and after primary and secondary immunization, with bulk PBMC replicates and cell subsets isolated. Summary of the overall study and its limitations: After the booster, most of the clones that had expanded following primary vaccination were detected again (approximately 96% of CD4 and more than 85% of CD8), which suggests that memory was broadly maintained. The secondary T-cell response was weaker than the primary response but faster, peaking on day 5 instead of day 15. A small share of clonotypes occurred in both CD4 and CD8 compartments, likely arising from convergent recombination. Because the study included only two donors, the extent to which the findings can be generalized is limited. Because abundant contaminating clonotypes from the bulk population could be contained in FACS-sorted repertoires, computational filtering was required.

What this sample's treatment or condition label stands for: live attenuated yellow fever vaccine strain. A standard Ficoll-Paque protocol was used to isolate PBMCs from peripheral blood. Dynabeads CD4 and CD8 positive selection kits were used to isolate the CD4 and CD8 T-cell fractions. TriZol was used to extract RNA from bulk PBMCs, CD4 and CD8 fractions, and dextramer-positive and dextramer-negative fractions. This clonotype was picked up many times. Its antigen is not yet known. There are no base qualities to consult, and no much larger clone falls within one base. TCR cDNA was synthesized by 5'RACE template switching, which introduced a universal primer site and unique molecular identifiers. Priming for cDNA synthesis came from both the TCR alpha and TCR beta constant segments. Libraries were amplified in two PCR steps, with sample barcodes and sequencing adapters added in the second step. Sequencing of libraries was performed on Illumina HiSeq 2500 (2x100 bp) or NovaSeq (2x150 bp). The published analysis was carried out like this. MIGEC handled demultiplexing of reads and collapsing into UMI consensus sequences, while MiXCR performed V(D)J alignment. Clonotypes responding to the vaccine were identified with edgeR on replicate PBMC samples, with the criteria of FDR below 0.01 and a log2 fold change above 5 up to day 15. Bulk clonotypes were assigned CD4 or CD8 identity according to which sequenced CD4 or CD8 repertoire held them at higher abundance. The public reads were reprocessed in TCRdb via fastp at Q25 and MiXCR, keeping in-frame beta chains. CDR3 protein duplicates are merged, each entry listing the most common genes and DNA. TCRdb, rather than the study authors, made the V and J calls. Here the sample has approximately 140,000 distinct CDR3 sequences; about 8% occur a single time. The top ten hold under 0.85% of the sample.

The trim is 6 bases for V and 0 bases for J, with a gap of 15 bases between the germline ends. From the cysteine through the phenylalanine, the CDR3 covers 16 amino acids. CDR3 DNA only is kept here, 48 bases in frame from base 1. From a lookup of the germline V gene, CDR1 and CDR2 are MNHEY and SVGAGI. Here the sequenced sample was CD4+ T cells sorted from PBMCs, taken 5 days after the yellow fever booster vaccination. This clonotype originated in a young man who received the YFV17D yellow fever vaccine. This sequence uses TRBV6-5 and TRBJ2-1; the D segment is perhaps TRBD1 or TRBD2, each sharing 5 matched bases. CDR3 reads: CASSLEGSSSYNEQFF. The sequenced DNA is TGTGCCAGCAGCCTCGAGGGGTCTAGCTCCTACAATGAGCAGTTCTTC.